What follows are 27 T cell receptor beta chains derived from one specimen sequenced in a study of CD8+ T cells in alopecia areata. TCR sequencing used cDNA made by reverse transcription of extracted RNA. The repertoire was sequenced with immunoSEQ multiplex PCR; TCRdb's copy has only in-frame clones and lacks some. The data show about 120,000 clones, with none appearing a single time. What was sequenced was lesional skin. The receptors shown here come from a C3H/HeJ mouse with alopecia areata. This strain's MHC haplotype is H2-k.

As concerns this clone: The gene symbols are mouse symbols. The CDR3 end falls 4 residues outside the read, so it is completed with the germline J gene. The V call is TRBV13-3, the J call TRBJ2-3; TRBD1 might be the D (6 bases). This CDR3 comprises 15 residues. V was cut by 4 bases and J by 0 bases, with 12 bases left in between. Germline V gene lookup returns CDR1 NNHDY and CDR2 SYVADS. The part of the CDR3 DNA that was read is TGTGCCAGCAGTAAACAGGGCTCAAGTGCAGAA. Encoded protein: CASSKQGSSAE. The whole CDR3 is CASSKQGSSAETLYF.

On this clone itself: Mouse germline and gene names are used. The DNA ends 4 residues before the CDR3 does, and the rest of the CDR3 is filled in from the germline J gene. The chain combines TRBV31 with TRBJ2-5; 8 bases line up with TRBD2. This CDR3 has 15 residues. J lost 2 bases, V lost 0 bases, and 4 bases had no gene match. Germline lookup yields CDR1 GKSSPN and CDR2 SITVG. The DNA read from the CDR3 is TGTGCCTGGAGTCTATCTGGGGGGTCCCAAGAC. Translated, it gives CAWSLSGGSQD. The CDR3 as a whole reads CAWSLSGGSQDTQYF.

This clone has just a few counts. Germline and genes: mouse. The read stops 4 residues short of the end of the CDR3; the missing end is completed from the germline J gene. Additional DNA sequences in this sample encode the identical CDR3. This chain joins TRBV13-3 and TRBJ1-1, with 8 bases that match TRBD1. V trimming: 2 bases; J trimming: 1 base; junction bases outside the gene matches: 4. Per the germline V gene, CDR1 is NNHDY and CDR2 is SYVADS. The CDR3 sequence is 15 residues long. CDR3 in amino acids: CASSDRGRGNTEVFF. The CDR3 DNA, read in part, is TGTGCCAGCAGTGACAGGGGGCGCGGAAACACA.

Comments on this clone: The genes and germline here are from mouse. With the read ending 4 residues before the CDR3 end, the germline J gene is used to fill in that end. The chain recombines TRBV1 with TRBJ2-7; tentative D call: TRBD2 (5 bases). This CDR3 is 14 amino acids long. The V gene lost 0 bases and the J gene lost 2 bases, with 8 bases spanning the gap. CDR1 is NSQYPW and CDR2 is LRSPGD in the germline V gene (reference sequence). The DNA read from the CDR3 is TGCACCTGCAGTGCAGATCTGGGAACCTAT. It codes for CTCSADLGTY. The full CDR3 protein is CTCSADLGTYEQYF.

Details on this clone: Here the gene names and germline are mouse. Read sequence stops 4 residues before the CDR3 end, and the germline J gene provides the missing end. The V call is TRBV13-3, the J call TRBJ1-2, with a tentative D call TRBD1 (6 bases). CDR3 size: 14 residues. The V end lost 2 bases, the J end lost 2 bases, and 10 bases lay between the germline ends. CDR1 and CDR2 (germline): NNHDY, SYVADS. CDR3 protein: CASSDTGMNSDYTF. The part of the CDR3 DNA that was read is TGTGCCAGCAGTGACACAGGGATGAACTCC.

Only a few counts were recorded for this clone. Mouse germline and gene names are used. The CDR3 end falls 4 residues outside the read, so it is completed with the germline J gene. V usage is TRBV1 and J usage is TRBJ2-5, with TRBD2 identical over 11 bases. CDR1 is NSQYPW and CDR2 is LRSPGD in the germline V gene (reference sequence). This CDR3 region has 16 residues. The CDR3 bases that were read are TGCACCTGCAGTGCACCCTGGACTGGGGGGAAAGAC. This gives the protein CTCSAPWTGGKD. The whole CDR3 reads CTCSAPWTGGKDTQYF. Complete variable domain (other parts from reference TRBV1 and TRBJ2-5): VTLLEQNPRWRLVPRGQAVNLRCILKNSQYPWMSWYQQDLQKQLQWLFTLRSPGDKEVKSLPGADYLATRVTDTELRLQVANMSQGRTLYCTCSAPWTGGKDTQYFGPGTRLLVL.

Many counts were recorded for this clone. The gene symbols are mouse symbols. The CDR3 end lies 4 residues beyond the end of the read and is filled in from the germline J gene. The chain carries TRBV13-3 and TRBJ2-2; 7 bases align to TRBD1. The germline gives CDR1 NNHDY, CDR2 SYVADS. The V and J ends lost 0 bases and 6 bases, in that order; junction bases with no gene match: 2. CDR3 length equals 14 residues. CDR3 sequence reads: CASSDAQGPGQLYF. CDR3 bases read: TGTGCCAGCAGTGATGCACAGGGGCCCGGG.

This clone was observed a few times. Here the gene names and germline are mouse. The sequenced fragment ends 4 residues before the CDR3 boundary, so the rest is inferred from the germline J gene. J is TRBJ2-7 and V is TRBV1; 8 bases are a match to TRBD1. The CDR3 length is 14 residues. Germline CDR1 is NSQYPW and CDR2 is LRSPGD (reference sequence). The CDR3 reads CTCSASRDRYEQYF. CDR3 DNA (partial): TGCACCTGCAGTGCGTCCCGGGACAGGTAT.

This clone has more than one count but fewer than ten. Germline and genes here are mouse. The read terminates 4 residues ahead of where the CDR3 ends, so the germline J gene completes it. The chain has TRBV13-3 and TRBJ2-1; 10 nucleotides agree with TRBD2. V shed 6 bases, J shed 4 bases, and the junction held 4 bases outside the gene matches. The CDR3 totals 14 residues. In germline, CDR1 is NNHDY, CDR2 SYVADS. CDR3 DNA, as far as it was read: TGTGCCAGCATAAAGACTGGGGGGTATGCT. This encodes CASIKTGGYA. The entire CDR3 sequence reads CASIKTGGYAEQFF.

This clone was picked up a small number of times. Mouse gene names and germline throughout. The read ends 4 residues before the CDR3 terminus; that terminus is restored from the germline J gene. The chain links TRBV14 to TRBJ2-3, with D maybe TRBD2 (5 bases). V gave up 2 bases and J gave up 0 bases, with 10 bases separating them. Germline-derived CDR1 and CDR2 are SGHDT and FRDEAV. This CDR3 region has 15 residues. The CDR3 sequence is CASSLAGFSAETLYF. The DNA read from the CDR3 is TGTGCCAGCAGTTTAGCTGGGTTTAGTGCAGAA.

For this clone: Gene names refer to mouse genes. The read finishes 4 residues shy of the CDR3 end, and the germline J gene is used to complete it. The chain has TRBV12-1 and TRBJ2-7; D is unclear. The CDR3 spans 12 residues. Germline CDR1 SGHSN, CDR2 HYEKVE. The sequenced part of the CDR3 DNA is TGTGCCAGCTCTCTAGTCCAGTAT. Amino acids: CASSLVQY. The CDR3 in its entirety is CASSLVQYEQYF.

This clone has more than one count but fewer than ten. Gene names are the mouse ones. The sequenced fragment ends 4 residues before the CDR3 boundary, so the rest is inferred from the germline J gene. The rearrangement uses TRBV13-3 and TRBJ1-1, with a tentative D call TRBD1 (5 bases). Germline-derived CDR1 and CDR2 are NNHDY and SYVADS. V lost 0 bases, J lost 4 bases, and 10 bases lay in between. The CDR3 is made up of 14 amino acids. This CDR3 reads CASSDARGSTEVFF. The covered CDR3 bases are TGTGCCAGCAGTGATGCTAGGGGAAGCACA.

Comments on this clone: The germline and genes are mouse ones. The DNA ends 4 residues before the CDR3 does, and the rest of the CDR3 is filled in from the germline J gene. The rearrangement joins TRBV1 to TRBJ2-7, with 10 bases identical to TRBD2. In germline, CDR1 is NSQYPW, CDR2 LRSPGD (reference sequence). This CDR3 has 15 residues. The part of the CDR3 DNA that was read is TGCACCTGCAAGGCCCCGGGGACTGGGGTTTAT. This gives the protein CTCKAPGTGVY. The whole CDR3 reads CTCKAPGTGVYEQYF.

This clone came up many times. Mouse germline and gene names are used. The read comes to an end 4 residues before the CDR3 does, leaving the germline J gene to fill in the end. The chain uses TRBV13-3 and TRBJ2-7; a possible D gene is TRBD1 (6 bases). The CDR3 extends over 14 amino acids. Germline values: CDR1 NNHDY, CDR2 SYVADS. Partial CDR3 DNA: TGTGCCAGCAGTTCGCGGGACATATACCAT. Its translation: CASSSRDIYH. The whole CDR3 protein reads CASSSRDIYHEQYF.

For this clone: Mouse names are used for the genes. The CDR3 spells CASSLPGQPNTEVFF. CDR3 bases read: TGTGCCAGCAGTCTCCCGGGACAGCCAAACACA. V usage is TRBV13-3 and J usage is TRBJ1-1, with 7 bases fitting TRBD1. The read ends 4 residues before the CDR3 terminus; that terminus is restored from the germline J gene. The CDR3 length is 15 residues. Losses at the gene ends were 4 bases for V and 0 bases for J; bases not matched to a gene: 6. CDR1 and CDR2 from the germline V gene are NNHDY and SYVADS.

Worth noting for this clone: Gene names follow the mouse nomenclature. The read halts 4 residues ahead of the CDR3 end, with the missing end drawn from the germline J gene. The V call is TRBV13-3, the J call TRBJ1-4; 9 bases align to TRBD1. The CDR3 sequence is 16 residues long. The germline gives CDR1 NNHDY, CDR2 SYVADS. CDR3 amino acids: CASSEGQGISGERLFF. The sequenced part of the CDR3 DNA is TGTGCCAGCAGTGAGGGACAGGGTATTTCCGGCGAA.

This clone was seen more than once but under ten times. Gene names and germline match the mouse. With the read ending 4 residues before the CDR3 end, the germline J gene is used to fill in that end. The V and J genes are TRBV13-1 and TRBJ1-4, with unresolved D. The CDR3 covers 12 residues. Trimming pared 4 bases from V and 4 bases from J, leaving 5 bases between. Germline values: CDR1 NSHNY, CDR2 SYGAGN. The CDR3 spells CASSWGNERLFF. CDR3 DNA (partial): TGTGCCAGCAGTTGGGGCAACGAA.

About this clone itself: Mouse gene names apply. With the read ending 4 residues before the CDR3 end, the germline J gene is used to fill in that end. V and J are TRBV13-3 and TRBJ2-4, with TRBD2 as a possible D gene (6 bases). V was cut by 3 bases and J by 3 bases, with 11 bases left in between. This CDR3 has 14 amino acids. Germline values: CDR1 NNHDY, CDR2 SYVADS. This chain's CDR3 is CASSAGLPQNTLYF. CDR3 bases read: TGTGCCAGCAGTGCGGGACTCCCACAAAAC.

Concerning this clone itself: Mouse names are used for the genes. The read gets to within 4 residues of the CDR3 end, and the germline J gene fills in the rest. V usage is TRBV13-3 and J usage is TRBJ2-5; 9 bases are shared with TRBD1. Germline V CDR1 and CDR2: NNHDY, SYVADS. The CDR3 extends over 13 amino acids. CDR3 DNA (partial): TGTGCCAGCCTAGGACAGGGGAGGGAC. It is translated as CASLGQGRD. From start to end, the CDR3 is CASLGQGRDTQYF.

This clone was seen at least ten times. The germline and genes are mouse ones. The sequenced part of the CDR3 DNA is TGTGCCAGCAGTGATGCCCCGGGACTTTTTTCCAACGAA. Its translation: CASSDAPGLFSNE. The CDR3 in full is CASSDAPGLFSNERLFF. The chain links TRBV13-3 to TRBJ1-4, with D tentatively TRBD1 (5 bases). Read coverage stops 4 residues before the CDR3 terminus; the germline J gene supplies the remainder. The V end lost 0 bases, the J end lost 0 bases, and 12 bases lay between the germline ends. CDR1 is NNHDY, CDR2 SYVADS, per germline. The CDR3 spans 17 residues.

This clone turned up a few times. Gene names refer to mouse genes. From the germline J gene comes the end of the CDR3, since the read stops 4 residues before it. This chain links TRBV19 with TRBJ1-1; 9 positions match TRBD1. Germline V gene data show CDR1 as FNHDT and CDR2 as SITEND (reference sequence). Unmatched junction bases numbered 10, after V lost 7 bases and J lost 0 bases. This CDR3 is built from 16 residues. This CDR3 is CASGSPRDRANTEVFF. CDR3 DNA, as far as it was read: TGTGCCAGCGGTTCCCCCCGGGACAGGGCAAACACA.

On this clone itself: Each gene name is a mouse one. Coverage ceases 4 residues before the CDR3 finishes, and the germline J gene fills in the end. V gene TRBV17 combines with J gene TRBJ2-2; 11 bases fit TRBD2. Germline V gives CDR1 MNHDT, CDR2 YYDKIL. With V trimmed by 6 bases and J by 1 base, 1 base remained unmatched. The CDR3 contains 15 residues. The CDR3 DNA, read in part, is TGTGCTAGCAGGGGGACTGGGGGAAACACCGGG. Its translation: CASRGTGGNTG. The CDR3 as a whole reads CASRGTGGNTGQLYF.

For this clone: Germline and genes here are mouse. Read data end 4 residues before the CDR3 end; the end is taken from the germline J gene. The rearrangement uses TRBV13-1 and TRBJ2-1, with 8 bases matching TRBD1. The CDR3 has 14 residues. The trim removed 4 bases at V and 4 bases at J, leaving 4 bases unmatched. The germline V gene has CDR1 NSHNY and CDR2 SYGAGN. CDR3 sequence: CASSRTGQYAEQFF. Partial CDR3 DNA: TGTGCCAGCAGTCGGACAGGGCAGTATGCT.

Of note for this clone: Gene names and germline match the mouse. The read terminates 4 residues before the CDR3 end, so the remaining end is supplied by the germline J gene. The genes are TRBV13-1 and TRBJ2-5; tentatively, D is TRBD1 (7 bases). Germline V lookup: CDR1 NSHNY, CDR2 SYGAGN. The CDR3 sequence is 14 residues long. The CDR3 reads CASSAARGRDTQYF. CDR3 bases read: TGTGCCAGCAGTGCAGCGAGGGGGCGGGAC.

For this clone: The protein listed by TCRdb differs at residue 9 from the translated DNA, so the DNA translation is shown. Mouse gene names and germline throughout. The read ends 3 residues shy of where the CDR3 ends; the end is completed using the germline J gene. The chain combines TRBV1 with TRBJ1-3; D ambiguous. CDR1 is NSQYPW and CDR2 is LRSPGD in the germline V gene (reference sequence). Trimming took 6 bases from V and 4 from J, leaving 7 bases between them. The CDR3 has 12 residues. CDR3 loop: CTCSLRGNTLYF. The part of the CDR3 DNA that was read is TGCACCTGCAGCTTGAGGGGAAATACG.

This clone was observed a few times. Germline and genes here are mouse. The CDR3 goes on 4 residues after the read ends, and that part is filled in from the germline J gene. The rearrangement joins TRBV13-2 to TRBJ2-2; 10 positions agree with TRBD2. This CDR3 spans 15 amino acids. Germline loops: CDR1 NNHNN, CDR2 SYGAGS (reference sequence). The ends lost 2 bases at V and 6 bases at J; junction bases unmatched: 4. The covered CDR3 bases are TGTGCCAGCGGTGAAAGACTGGGGGGTGCCGGG. It is translated as CASGERLGGAG. The whole CDR3 protein is CASGERLGGAGQLYF.

Points on this clone: These gene names are mouse names. The sequence runs out 4 residues before the end of the CDR3; the remainder is reconstructed from the germline J gene. The chain links TRBV17 to TRBJ2-1; 10 nucleotides line up with TRBD2. Germline V gives CDR1 MNHDT, CDR2 YYDKIL. V lost 0 bases and J lost 4; bases outside the gene matches: 6. The CDR3 has 17 amino acids. The CDR3 loop is CASSRDWGGAGYAEQFF. The sequenced part of the CDR3 DNA is TGTGCTAGCAGTAGAGACTGGGGGGGCGCGGGGTATGCT.